This TCR beta chain was profiled in a study of T-cell memory formation after mild COVID-19. This clonotype was observed a few times. The antigen is unknown. TCRdb itself ran the 5' RACE reads through MiXCR, one entry per CDR3 protein. The sample holds around 300,000 distinct CDR3 sequences, around 8% seen once. CDR1 is SGHVS and CDR2 is FNYEAQ in the germline V gene. This CDR3 is built from 19 residues. V lost 5 bases, J lost 7 bases, and 17 bases stayed unmatched. Study-wide results and limits: Contracting CD4+ clones sat mainly in CM and EM; CD8+ in EMRA. Clones that contracted from day 15 to 85 were balanced CD4/CD8, while later expanders leaned CD4+.

The specimen sequenced was PBMCs or a T cell subset sorted from them (not recorded which). The V gene is TRBV7-6, the J gene TRBJ2-2; 12 bases agree with TRBD1. This receptor was identified in a man aged 18 to 35 who had mild COVID-19 (a few samples of this study predate the infection). Cell type and time point are not known. The CDR3 region is CASSHVDRDRGLLSGELFF. CDR3 in DNA: TGTGCCAGCAGCCATGTGGACCGGGACAGGGGGCTTCTCAGCGGGGAGCTGTTTTTT.